A selection of T cell receptor beta chains follows, all from one sample in a study of STAT5B mutations in CD4+ large granular lymphocyte leukemia. The table came from immunoSEQ multiplex PCR; TCRdb's copy has only in-frame clones and leaves some out. This sample has approximately 19,000 clones; 70% occur once, and the top ten carry about 30%. The sequenced sample was CD4+ T cells from blood buffy coats. The receptor source for this set is a human donor in good health. CDR3s include the opening cysteine and the closing phenylalanine or tryptophan.

v_gene	j_gene	len	CDR3aa
TRBV7-2	TRBJ1-1	12	CASSPLLGEAFF
TRBV5-6	TRBJ1-3	13	CASSLLTGGTVYF
TRBV5-4	TRBJ2-5	13	CASSLAGAETQYF
TRBV19	TRBJ2-6	15	CASSIAGSGANVLTF
TRBV11-2	TRBJ1-3	14	CASSPQDTGNTIYF
TRBV27	TRBJ1-1	13	CASSFTATFRAFF
TRBV28	TRBJ2-7	14	CASSIPGVRYEQYF
TRBV5-4	TRBJ1-1	19	CASSSPRGRDRELNTEAFF
TRBV5-1	TRBJ1-3	14	CASSPGQGGNTIYF
TRBV6-5	TRBJ1-4	15	CASSYSETSGEKLFF
TRBV25-1	TRBJ1-2	12	CASSEGRGGYTF
TRBV4-2	TRBJ2-7	15	CASSQGGRESDEQYF
TRBV5-1	TRBJ2-7	15	CASSLVGRTSYEQYF
TRBV10-2	TRBJ1-2	14	CASSSAGGNYGYTF
TRBV6-1	TRBJ1-2	15	CASSEFWDGREGYTF
TRBV6-5	TRBJ2-7	15	CASSYLDRDSYEQYF
TRBV19	TRBJ1-5	14	CASSGTGLNQPQHF
TRBV21-1	TRBJ1-2	13	CASILTRARGYTF
TRBV5-1	TRBJ2-2	15	CASSLAKTNTGELFF
TRBV19	TRBJ1-4	15	CASSPTGQAPEKLFF
TRBV6-5	TRBJ1-3	16	CASSYSRQGLGNTIYF
TRBV10-2	TRBJ2-7	15	CASSPRDRGGYEQYF
TRBV10-2	TRBJ1-4	14	CASRSVGGREKLFF
TRBV5-6	TRBJ2-3	16	CASSLVDTSGTDTQYF
TRBV7-9	TRBJ2-3	15	CASSWWREVQDTQYF
TRBV27	TRBJ1-5	18	CASSLPSGAGWVLRPQHF
TRBV10-3	TRBJ2-5	16	CAIRAGTSGAQETQYF
TRBV19	TRBJ2-1	16	CASRRLAGGQYNEQFF
TRBV5-1	TRBJ2-1	14	CASGTGTGFSEQFF
TRBV30	TRBJ1-1	12	CAWSVQGTRAFF
TRBV9	TRBJ1-3	16	CASSVGEAYSGNTIYF
TRBV11-2	TRBJ2-7	11	CASSQRGGQYF
TRBV5-4	TRBJ2-1	16	CASSPSGGASYNEQFF
TRBV7-9	TRBJ2-2	16	CASSPGLAGLTGELFF
TRBV5-6	TRBJ2-5	14	CASSGGPAQETQYF
TRBV6-1	TRBJ2-3	15	CASSELGGGTDTQYF
TRBV7-2	TRBJ2-5	16	CASSLALAGSQETQYF
TRBV4-3	TRBJ2-5	14	CASSQELGVETQYF
TRBV20-1	TRBJ2-5	11	CSARSEETQYF
TRBV4-3	TRBJ2-1	17	CASSLAYLSPRGNEQFF
TRBV7-9	TRBJ2-5	13	CASSPEIQETQYF
TRBV2	TRBJ2-1	15	CASSEVGRSYNEQFF
TRBV19	TRBJ2-6	18	CASSTPGGGASGANVLTF
TRBV7-2	TRBJ2-1	12	CASSLTVNEQFF
TRBV6-5	TRBJ2-7	14	CASSYRTGGNEQYF
TRBV4-3	TRBJ1-1	17	CASSQDGVGLRGTEAFF
TRBV6-5	TRBJ1-3	15	CASSYSQGAGNTIYF